These 9 T cell receptor beta chains share one sample of origin, sequenced in a study of OX40 agonist ivuxolimab in advanced cancers. This table comes from immunoSEQ multiplex PCR, and its TCRdb copy is limited to in-frame clones, with some not included. The profile shows tens of thousands of clones, approximately 82% of them singletons. The sample was CD4+ or CD8+ T cells sorted from blood, taken in a trial of the OX40 agonist ivuxolimab. The origin of the receptors is an adult with an advanced solid tumor such as melanoma, head and neck, liver or kidney cancer.

This clone was found once. The J gene is TRBJ2-7, the V gene TRBV11-2, with D tentatively TRBD2 (6 bases). This CDR3 has 14 amino acids. Germline CDR1 reads SGHAT; CDR2 reads FQNNGV. Trimming left V 5 bases short and J 5 bases short, with 16 bases between. In DNA form, the CDR3 reads TGTGCCAGCAGCAGAGGGACTTTGGTGGACGAGCAGTACTTC. Translated: CASSRGTLVDEQYF. Filled out from reference TRBV11-2 and TRBJ2-7, the complete variable domain reads EAGVAQSPRYKIIEKRQSVAFWCNPISGHATLYWYQQILGQGPKLLIQFQNNGVVDDSQLPKDRFSAERLKGVDSTLKIQPAKLEDSAVYLCASSRGTLVDEQYFGPGTRLTVT.

This rearrangement joins TRBV28 to TRBJ2-3; 11 bases map to TRBD2. The ends lost 0 bases at V and 6 bases at J; junction bases unmatched: 11. This CDR3 contains 18 residues. CDR1 is MDHEN, CDR2 SYDVKM, per germline. This CDR3 is CASSLWLPTSGAGDTQYF. The CDR3 DNA reads TGTGCCAGCAGTTTATGGCTGCCGACTAGCGGGGCTGGGGATACGCAGTATTTT. The full variable domain, its missing parts supplied by reference TRBV28 and TRBJ2-3, is DVKVTQSSRYLVKRTGEKVFLECVQDMDHENMFWYRQDPGLGLRLIYFSYDVKMKEKGDIPEGYSVSREKKERFSLILESASTNQTSMYLCASSLWLPTSGAGDTQYFGPGTRLTVL.

This clone is medium-sized (0.01 to 0.1%) within its sample. V is TRBV7-9 and J is TRBJ1-5; D not resolved. CDR3 length: 14 amino acids. Trimming took off 1 base at V and 3 bases at J, with 7 bases between the two ends. Germline loops: CDR1 SEHNR, CDR2 FQNEAQ (reference sequence). In DNA form, the CDR3 reads TGTGCCAGCAGCTTAGAGGGTTACAATCAGCCCCAGCATTTT. It codes for CASSLEGYNQPQHF.

CDR3 protein: CASSISLIYGYTF. The CDR3 DNA is TGTGCCAGTAGTATCTCTCTTATCTATGGCTACACCTTC. This sequence joins TRBV19 and TRBJ1-2; the D is unclear. There are 13 residues in the CDR3. V dropped 3 bases and J dropped 4 bases, with 9 bases sitting between them. Germline loops: CDR1 LNHDA, CDR2 SQIVND (reference sequence). The full variable domain, rest sourced from reference TRBV19 and TRBJ1-2, is DGGITQSPKYLFRKEGQNVTLSCEQNLNHDAMYWYRQDPGQGLRLIYYSQIVNDFQKGDIAEGYSVSREKKESFPLTVTSAQKNPTAFYLCASSISLIYGYTFGSGTRLTVV.

The chain combines TRBV5-4 with TRBJ2-7; D gene ambiguous. Germline CDR1 is SGHNT and CDR2 is YYREEE (reference sequence). The CDR3 totals 11 residues. Trimming removed 2 bases at V and 7 bases at J, with 7 bases between. CDR3 DNA sequence: TGTGCCAGCAGCTTTCGTCGGGAGCAGTACTTC. Its protein is CASSFRREQYF.

V usage is TRBV30 and J usage is TRBJ2-7; weak D call: TRBD1 (5 bases). CDR1 GTSNPN and CDR2 SVGIG come from the germline V gene (reference sequence). V was shortened by 0 bases and J by 5 bases, with 8 bases between the two germline ends. CDR3 length: 12 amino acids. CDR3 in DNA: TGTGCCTGGAGTGTAATAGGGGACGAGCAGTACTTC. Its protein product is CAWSVIGDEQYF.

A single count supports this clone. The chain employs TRBV9 and TRBJ2-7; tentatively, D is TRBD1 or TRBD2 (5 bases each). CDR1 SGDLS and CDR2 YYNGEE come from the germline V gene. The V gene lost 3 bases and the J gene lost 6 bases, with 10 bases spanning the gap. The CDR3 is 12 residues long. In DNA, the CDR3 is TGTGCCAGCAGCGCCCCGGGGCTCGAGCAGTACTTC. Translating it yields CASSAPGLEQYF. Supplemented by reference TRBV9 and TRBJ2-7, the full variable domain reads DSGVTQTPKHLITATGQRVTLRCSPRSGDLSVYWYQQSLDQGLQFLIQYYNGEERAKGNILERFSAQQFPDLHSELNLSSLELGDSALYFCASSAPGLEQYFGPGTRLTVT.

The V and J genes are TRBV6-1 and TRBJ2-7; D is unclear. Germline V gives CDR1 MNHNS, CDR2 SASEGT. V lost 0 bases to trimming and J lost 2 bases, with 8 bases between them. The CDR3 length is 14 residues. The chain's CDR3 is CASSEALAAYEQYF. The CDR3 DNA is TGTGCCAGCAGTGAAGCTCTGGCAGCCTACGAGCAGTACTTC.

This rearrangement joins TRBV5-5 to TRBJ1-1; the D gene is possibly TRBD1 (5 bases). In germline, CDR1 is SGHKS, CDR2 YYEKEE (reference sequence). Trimming stripped 0 bases from V and 4 bases from J, with 16 bases between. The CDR3 consists of 16 residues. The CDR3 is CASSLVGGGAGTEAFF. The CDR3, as DNA: TGTGCCAGCAGCTTGGTTGGGGGAGGAGCGGGCACTGAAGCTTTCTTT.